This T cell receptor (beta chain) emerged from a study of cytomegalovirus exposure and HLA in healthy donors. The germline V gene has CDR1 MDHEN and CDR2 SYDVKM. Trimming left V 6 bases short and J 1 base short, with 13 bases between. The length of the CDR3 is 14 residues. PCR involved 60 Vbeta and 13 Jbeta primers. In the authors' methods: Approximately 12 million of about 80 million unique TCR beta chains were shared, per a later count. The repertoire was sequenced with immunoSEQ multiplex PCR; TCRdb's copy has only in-frame clones and lacks some. V and J calls and clone size are copied from that table; D and trimming were computed from the DNA. The table lists roughly 63,000 clones, roughly 70% of them singletons.

The sample comprised PBMCs. J is TRBJ2-7 and V is TRBV28; D might be TRBD2 (6 bases). The sequence derives from a man aged 45-65 years in good health and CMV-seropositive. This chain's CDR3 is CASRGRWGSYEQYF. The CDR3 region has the DNA TGTGCCAGCAGGGGGAGGTGGGGGTCCTACGAGCAGTACTTC.